These T cell receptor beta chains were read from a single sample in a study of T cells in Graves' hyperthyroidism and ophthalmopathy. From the multiplex PCR reads, TCRdb called clonotypes with MiXCR, one entry per CDR3 protein. The sample consists of around 300,000 distinct CDR3 sequences, approximately 14% of them appearing once. The specimen sequenced was blood. The receptor source for this set is a woman between 50 and 59 years old with Graves' hyperthyroidism that later progressed to Graves' ophthalmopathy. Each CDR3 is given with its conserved first and last residue. The D gene is left open where the match is weak. A row's size may be missing; if present it is once, few, many or a size class.

size	V	D	J	CDR3	DNA
many	TRBV18	NA	TRBJ2-3	CASSRYGSTDTQYF	TGTGCCAGCTCACGTTACGGCAGCACAGATACGCAGTATTTT
NA	TRBV11-3	TRBD1	TRBJ1-1	CASSITGGSTEAFF	TGTGCCAGCAGCATAACAGGGGGGAGCACTGAAGCTTTCTTT
many	TRBV28	TRBD1	TRBJ2-7	CASSDREGNEQYF	TGTGCCTCTTCGGACAGGGAAGGGAACGAGCAGTACTTC
many	TRBV20-1	TRBD2	TRBJ2-1	CSALAGGGYNEQFF	TGCAGTGCCTTAGCGGGAGGGGGTTACAATGAGCAGTTCTTC
many	TRBV28	TRBD2	TRBJ2-4	CASRILAGGIQYF	TGTGCCAGTCGGATTCTAGCGGGAGGGATTCAGTACTTC
few	TRBV11-2	NA	TRBJ2-7	CASSPEANYYEQYF	TGTGCCAGTAGCCCAGAGGCTAACTACTACGAGCAGTACTTC
NA	TRBV28	NA	TRBJ2-7	CASSPRIVAYEQYF	TGTGCCAGCAGTCCCCGAATAGTAGCCTACGAGCAGTACTTC
many	TRBV18	NA	TRBJ1-2	CASSPPLGGSGYTF	TGTGCCAGCTCACCACCGTTAGGGGGAAGTGGCTACACCTTC
many	TRBV28	TRBD1	TRBJ1-2	CASSLDPGGYGYTF	TGTGCCAGCAGTTTAGATCCAGGGGGCTATGGCTACACCTTC
many	TRBV12-5	TRBD1	TRBJ2-1	CASGSSGQNNEQFF	TGTGCTAGTGGTTCGTCGGGACAGAACAATGAGCAGTTCTTC
many	TRBV5-1	TRBD1	TRBJ2-5	CASSLGQGQTQYF	TGCGCCAGTTCTTTGGGACAGGGACAGACCCAGTACTTC
many	TRBV5-1	TRBD1	TRBJ1-3	CASSLATGYSGNTIYF	TGCGCCAGCAGCTTGGCGACAGGGTATTCTGGAAACACCATATATTTT
many	TRBV6-4	NA	TRBJ1-2	CASSDGTSGGYTF	TGTGCCAGCAGTGATGGGACGTCGGGGGGCTACACCTTC
many	TRBV3-1	NA	TRBJ2-7	CASSQGTGTYEQYF	TGTGCCAGCAGCCAAGGTACGGGTACCTACGAGCAGTACTTC
NA	TRBV28	NA	TRBJ1-2	CASIGGRASRLNYGYTF	TGTGCCAGCATTGGCGGGAGGGCCTCCAGACTTAACTATGGCTACACCTTC
many	TRBV6-6	TRBD1	TRBJ2-7	CASSSPLDRDDEQYF	TGTGCCAGCAGTTCGCCCCTCGACAGGGACGACGAGCAGTACTTC
NA	TRBV30	NA	TRBJ1-5	CAWSPILNRDNQPQHF	TGTGCCTGGAGTCCTATTTTAAACAGGGACAATCAGCCCCAGCATTTT
many	TRBV2	NA	TRBJ2-7	CASARQDQWMEQYF	TGTGCCAGCGCACGGCAGGACCAGTGGATGGAGCAGTACTTC
many	TRBV5-1	TRBD2	TRBJ2-3	CASSMTSGRHTDTQYF	TGCGCCAGCAGCATGACTAGCGGGAGGCACACAGATACGCAGTATTTT
NA	TRBV5-1	TRBD1	TRBJ2-2	CASETGESAGELLF	TGCGCCAGCGAGACAGGGGAGTCGGCCGGGGAGCTGCTTTTT
many	TRBV3-1	NA	TRBJ2-7	CASSQARGGEQYF	TGTGCCAGCAGCCAAGCCCGTGGGGGGGAGCAGTACTTC
once	TRBV2	TRBD2	TRBJ2-1	CASAASGENEQFF	TGTGCCAGCGCGGCTAGCGGAGAGAATGAGCAGTTCTTC
NA	TRBV19	NA	TRBJ1-4	CASRRKNSQVEKLFF	TGTGCCAGCAGGCGGAAGAATTCCCAGGTCGAAAAACTGTTTTTT
many	TRBV11-2	TRBD1	TRBJ2-5	CASSLGLGQQETQYF	TGTGCCAGCAGCTTGGGTTTGGGACAGCAAGAGACCCAGTACTTC
many	TRBV12-3/TRBV12-4	TRBD1	TRBJ2-5	CASSSRTGGEETQYF	TGTGCCAGCAGTTCACGGACAGGGGGCGAGGAGACCCAGTACTTC
NA	TRBV5-4	NA	TRBJ1-4	CASSLGRDEKLFF	TGTGCCAGCAGCTTGGGCAGGGATGAAAAACTGTTTTTT
many	TRBV7-2	NA	TRBJ2-2	CASSLAHGGLDTGELFF	TGTGCCAGCAGCTTAGCGCACGGGGGCTTGGACACCGGGGAGCTGTTTTTT
NA	TRBV20-1	NA	TRBJ1-1	CSARDLGRGTEAFF	TGCAGTGCTAGAGATCTTGGCAGGGGCACTGAAGCTTTCTTT
many	TRBV3-1	NA	TRBJ1-2	CASSPQSRGGYTF	TGTGCCAGCAGCCCCCAAAGCCGGGGCGGCTACACCTTC
many	TRBV6-2/TRBV6-3	NA	TRBJ1-1	CASSYPAPLDSIEAFF	TGTGCCAGCAGTTACCCAGCCCCCTTAGACAGCATTGAAGCTTTCTTT
NA	TRBV15	NA	TRBJ1-1	CATSNGVVAGAFF	TGTGCCACCAGCAATGGGGTTGTTGCCGGGGCTTTCTTT
many	TRBV20-1	TRBD2	TRBJ2-3	CSARLAGNTDTQYF	TGCAGTGCTAGACTAGCGGGAAACACAGATACGCAGTATTTT
few	TRBV10-1	NA	TRBJ2-5	CASSETGPGETQYF	TGCGCCAGCAGTGAGACCGGGCCGGGGGAGACCCAGTACTTC
many	TRBV10-3	NA	TRBJ2-2	CAIRPLGPNTGELFF	TGTGCCATCAGGCCACTAGGACCTAACACCGGGGAGCTGTTTTTT